A selection of T cell receptor beta chains follows, all from one sample in a study of vaccination effects on CD4 cells after COVID-19. For these TCRs, the target antigens are not known. The protocol was immunoSEQ multiplex PCR, while the TCRdb copy is restricted to in-frame clones and leaves out a portion. The table shows under 55,000 clones, with around 72% occurring only once. Sequencing used CD4+ T cells from PBMCs cultured with a peptide pool, obtained before COVID-19 vaccination. The receptor source for this set is a human donor who had a prior SARS-CoV-2 infection. CDR3s include the opening cysteine and the closing phenylalanine or tryptophan. A D gene is named only where the DNA matches it firmly. Only part of the rows carry a size: once, few, many, or a class if the clone is expanded.

CDR3aa	CDR3nt	j_gene	d_gene	len	abundance	v_gene
CASSFDRESNSPLHF	TGTGCCAGCAGTTTTGACAGGGAAAGTAATTCACCCCTCCACTTT	TRBJ1-6	TRBD1	15	few	TRBV6-5
CASSFSSADTQYF	TGTGCCAGCAGCTTTTCTAGCGCAGATACGCAGTATTTT	TRBJ2-3	-	13	once	TRBV5-8
CASMVYSQNTEAFF	TGTGCCAGCATGGTGTACTCACAGAACACTGAAGCTTTCTTT	TRBJ1-1	-	14	-	TRBV2
CASSFIDNEQYF	TGTGCCAGCAGCTTTATTGATAACGAGCAGTACTTC	TRBJ2-7	-	12	-	TRBV5-6
CASRQPRQENTEAFF	TGTGCCAGCAGGCAACCGCGACAGGAGAACACTGAAGCTTTCTTT	TRBJ1-1	-	15	few	TRBV6-6
CASSYSGQGVHQPQHF	TGTGCCAGCAGTTACTCGGGACAGGGGGTTCATCAGCCCCAGCATTTT	TRBJ1-5	TRBD1	16	-	TRBV6-5
CASSQRTGYSYEQYF	TGTGCCAGCAGCCAAAGAACAGGTTACTCCTACGAGCAGTACTTC	TRBJ2-7	-	15	once	TRBV13
CASSLGVTGSPLHF	TGTGCCAGCAGTTTGGGGGTAACGGGTTCACCCCTCCACTTT	TRBJ1-6	-	14	-	TRBV28
CASSWVVGGSNEQFF	TGCGCCAGCAGCTGGGTTGTGGGAGGCTCGAATGAGCAGTTCTTC	TRBJ2-1	-	15	few	TRBV5-1
CASSIDMTDTQYF	TGCGCCAGCAGCATAGACATGACAGATACGCAGTATTTT	TRBJ2-3	-	13	-	TRBV5-1
CASRKRAEQFF	TGCGCCAGCAGGAAAAGGGCTGAGCAGTTCTTC	TRBJ2-1	-	11	-	TRBV10-1